The rows below give T cell receptor beta chains drawn from one sample of a study of response to subunit inactivated influenza vaccine. TCRdb re-called the RT-PCR reads with MiXCR, one entry per CDR3 protein. Of about 310,000 distinct CDR3 sequences in the sample, roughly 22% were seen once. Here the sequenced sample was PBMCs from blood, taken 21 months after vaccination. The receptors originated from a man between 45 and 75 years old who received an inactivated influenza vaccine. The CDR3 runs from the conserved cysteine through the conserved F or W. Each record gives: V gene, D gene, J gene, clone size, CDR3 protein, CDR3 DNA. D genes are given only for firm matches. Size is omitted from some rows. Given values are once, few, many or a class for expanded clones.

V: TRBV6-1; D: -; J: TRBJ1-1; size: -; CDR3: CASSPVGGTEAFF; DNA: TGTGCCAGCAGCCCCGTCGGGGGCACTGAAGCTTTCTTT
V: TRBV5-1; D: -; J: TRBJ2-7; size: few; CDR3: CASSLVSGAGSYDEQYF; DNA: TGCGCCAGCAGCTTGGTTTCGGGGGCGGGCAGCTACGACGAGCAGTACTTC
V: TRBV25-1; D: -; J: TRBJ2-5; size: few; CDR3: CASSELVQGRETQYF; DNA: TGTGCCAGCAGTGAACTGGTCCAGGGTCGAGAGACCCAGTACTTC
V: TRBV29-1; D: -; J: TRBJ1-1; size: many; CDR3: CSVGGGAAEHTEAFF; DNA: TGCAGCGTCGGGGGGGGTGCGGCTGAGCACACTGAAGCTTTCTTT
V: TRBV29-1; D: TRBD2; J: TRBJ2-1; size: -; CDR3: CSVDPGLAGEEEQFF; DNA: TGCAGCGTTGACCCGGGACTAGCGGGAGAGGAAGAGCAGTTCTTC
V: TRBV10-3; D: -; J: TRBJ2-1; size: few; CDR3: CAIMTAEGGYNEQFF; DNA: TGTGCCATCATGACGGCGGAGGGGGGCTACAATGAGCAGTTCTTC
V: TRBV5-1; D: -; J: TRBJ2-1; size: -; CDR3: CASSLATFSYNEQFF; DNA: TGCGCCAGCAGCTTGGCAACATTCTCCTACAATGAGCAGTTCTTC
V: TRBV6-5; D: -; J: TRBJ1-2; size: -; CDR3: CASSNDPGSPFYGYTF; DNA: TGTGCCAGCAGTAACGACCCGGGATCACCCTTCTATGGCTACACCTTC
V: TRBV7-9; D: -; J: TRBJ1-3; size: -; CDR3: CASSPRQHLPGITIYF; DNA: TGTGCCAGCAGCCCGAGACAGCACTTACCTGGAATCACCATATATTTT
V: TRBV2; D: TRBD1; J: TRBJ2-7; size: -; CDR3: CASRNRGGAYEQYF; DNA: TGTGCCAGCAGAAACAGGGGTGGTGCCTACGAGCAGTACTTC
V: TRBV7-3; D: -; J: TRBJ1-1; size: -; CDR3: CASSLSGEPTEAFF; DNA: TGTGCCAGCAGCTTATCGGGGGAGCCCACTGAAGCTTTCTTT
V: TRBV15; D: -; J: TRBJ2-7; size: -; CDR3: CATSRDHGDNYEQYF; DNA: TGTGCCACCAGCAGAGATCATGGGGACAACTACGAGCAGTACTTC
V: TRBV4-1; D: -; J: TRBJ1-5; size: many; CDR3: CASSQDWGGQPQHF; DNA: TGCGCCAGCAGCCAAGATTGGGGGGGCCAGCCCCAGCATTTT
V: TRBV20-1; D: -; J: TRBJ1-2; size: -; CDR3: CSARVRGLHYGYTF; DNA: TGCAGTGCTAGAGTCCGGGGACTCCACTATGGCTACACCTTC
V: TRBV27; D: TRBD1; J: TRBJ2-2; size: -; CDR3: CASSLSGDRGFGELFF; DNA: TGTGCCAGCAGTTTATCGGGGGACAGGGGGTTCGGGGAGCTGTTTTTT
V: TRBV30; D: TRBD2; J: TRBJ2-4; size: -; CDR3: CAWSVRGSGRARENIQYF; DNA: TGTGCCTGGAGTGTTAGAGGTAGCGGGAGGGCCCGCGAAAACATTCAGTACTTC
V: TRBV6-2/TRBV6-3; D: -; J: TRBJ1-4; size: -; CDR3: CASRSPPEKLFF; DNA: TGTGCCAGCAGGAGCCCCCCGGAAAAACTGTTTTTT